A selection of T cell receptor beta chains follows, all from one sample in a study of brain T cells in children with intractable seizures. The protocol was immunoSEQ multiplex PCR, while the TCRdb copy is restricted to in-frame clones and leaves out a portion. The repertoire holds 110,000 or so clones, with roughly 92% as singletons. This sample comprised peripheral blood, obtained at surgery. The receptors shown here come from a boy younger than two with hemimegalencephaly and intractable seizures. The CDR3 runs from the conserved cysteine through the conserved F or W. A D gene is named only where the DNA matches it firmly. Only part of the rows carry a size: once, few, many, or a class if the clone is expanded.

clone_size d_call j_call v_call cdr3_nt cdr3_aa
- - TRBJ2-1 TRBV28 TGTGCCAGCACCCCTACCCACCCGAGCTCCTACAATGAGCAGTTCTTC CASTPTHPSSYNEQFF
- - TRBJ1-2 TRBV7-9 TGTGCCAGCAGCTCGCAGACTACCGCTAACTATGGCTACACCTTC CASSSQTTANYGYTF
- TRBD1 TRBJ2-5 TRBV6-6 TGTGCCAGCAGCCCCGGGACAGGGTACCAAGAGACCCAGTACTTC CASSPGTGYQETQYF
- - TRBJ2-1 TRBV25-1 TGTGCCAGCAGTGGTCGGGAGCTCTTC CASSGRELF
- - TRBJ2-6 TRBV5-4 TGTGCCAGCAGCCCCTATGCAGCACCTGGGGCCAACGTCCTGACTTTC CASSPYAAPGANVLTF
- - TRBJ2-5 TRBV5-1 TGCGCCAGCAGCCCCGCCCAGGGATGGGAGACCCAGTACTTC CASSPAQGWETQYF
- - TRBJ1-2 TRBV5-6 TGTGCCAGCAGCTTGTCGGCGGGAGGAAACTATGGCTACACCTTC CASSLSAGGNYGYTF
- - TRBJ1-3 TRBV18 TGTGCCAGCTCACCGCAACAGGGTAACACCATATATTTT CASSPQQGNTIYF
once - TRBJ2-3 TRBV7-3 TGTGCCAGCAGCCCTCCAGGGACCACAGATACGCAGTATTTT CASSPPGTTDTQYF
- - TRBJ2-5 TRBV11-2 TGTGCCAGCAGCTCCCCCTCTTGGGAGTACCAAGAGACCCAGTACTTC CASSSPSWEYQETQYF
- - TRBJ1-4 TRBV6-5 TGTGCCAGCAGCTTTGGTCACGGGGGCGGTGAAAAACTGTTTTTT CASSFGHGGGEKLFF
- - TRBJ1-1 TRBV18 TGTGCCAGCTCACCCGGACTCATGAACACTGAAGCTTTCTTT CASSPGLMNTEAFF
- - TRBJ1-5 TRBV6-2/TRBV6-3 TGTGCCAGCAGTTATGGGACAAATCAGCCCCAGCATTTT CASSYGTNQPQHF
- - TRBJ2-1 TRBV24-1 TGTGCCACCAGTGATTTGGGGGGTCCGGCGAGCTCCTACAATGAGCAGTTCTTC CATSDLGGPASSYNEQFF
- - TRBJ2-7 TRBV6-5 TGTGCCAGCAGTCGGGGAGAAGCCTACGAGCAGTACTTC CASSRGEAYEQYF
- TRBD1 TRBJ1-6 TRBV5-1 TGCGCCAGCAGCCGGACAGGGGGTGATTCACCCCTCCACTTT CASSRTGGDSPLHF
- TRBD1 TRBJ2-2 TRBV10-3 TGTGCCATCAGCCGTGGAACAGGGGGCGACACCGGGGAGCTGTTTTTT CAISRGTGGDTGELFF
- - TRBJ1-1 TRBV20-1 TGCAGAGGCGGTGCCGACACTGAAGCTTTCTTT CRGGADTEAFF
- - TRBJ1-6 TRBV4-3 TGCGCCAGCAGCCAAGGAACAGGGCAAAATTCACCCCTCCACTTT CASSQGTGQNSPLHF
- - TRBJ2-7 TRBV19 TGTGCCAGTAGTATAGTGGGGTACGAGCAGTACTTC CASSIVGYEQYF
- - TRBJ2-7 TRBV6-1 TGTGCCAGCAGTGAAGGATGGGGTTCCTACGAGCAGTACTTC CASSEGWGSYEQYF
- TRBD1 TRBJ1-2 TRBV6-4 TGTGCCAGCAGTGCTACCGGGACAGGGCTCTATGGCTACACCTTC CASSATGTGLYGYTF
few - TRBJ2-5 TRBV10-3 TGTGCCATCAGTGAGTTAGGAGGGGGCCAAGAGACCCAGTACTTC CAISELGGGQETQYF
- - TRBJ2-7 TRBV13 TGTGCCAGCAGCTCAACCCTCACGACTAGTATGGTGCAGTACTTC CASSSTLTTSMVQYF
- - TRBJ1-1 TRBV10-3 TGTGCCACCGACGTGGGACAGAACACTGAAGCTTTCTTT CATDVGQNTEAFF